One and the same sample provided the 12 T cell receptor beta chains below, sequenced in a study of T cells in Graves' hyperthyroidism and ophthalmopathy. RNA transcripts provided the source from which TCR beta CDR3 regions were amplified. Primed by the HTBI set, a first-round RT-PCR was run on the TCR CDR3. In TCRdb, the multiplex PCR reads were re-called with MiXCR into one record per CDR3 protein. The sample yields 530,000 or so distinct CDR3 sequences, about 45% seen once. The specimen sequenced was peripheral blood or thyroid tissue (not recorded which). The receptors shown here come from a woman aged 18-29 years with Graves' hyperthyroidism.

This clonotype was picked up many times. CDR3: CAIPREVLAEAFF. The CDR3 region has the DNA TGTGCCATACCGAGGGAGGTTTTGGCTGAAGCTTTCTTT. V is TRBV2 and J is TRBJ1-1, with D uncertain. Trimming pared 10 bases from V and 6 bases from J, leaving 18 bases between. CDR3 length equals 13 residues. Germline V gene lookup returns CDR1 SNHLY and CDR2 FYNNEI.

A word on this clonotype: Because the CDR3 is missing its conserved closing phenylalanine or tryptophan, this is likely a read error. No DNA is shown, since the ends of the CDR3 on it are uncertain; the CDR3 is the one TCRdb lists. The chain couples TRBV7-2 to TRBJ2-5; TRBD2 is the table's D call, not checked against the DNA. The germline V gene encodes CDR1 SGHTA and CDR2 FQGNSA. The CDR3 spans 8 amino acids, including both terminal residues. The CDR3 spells CASSLPAL.

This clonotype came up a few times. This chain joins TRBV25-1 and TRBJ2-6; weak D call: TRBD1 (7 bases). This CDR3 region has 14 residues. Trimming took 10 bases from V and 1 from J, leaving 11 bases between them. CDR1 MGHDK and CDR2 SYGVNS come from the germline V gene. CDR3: CATQGGSGANVLTF. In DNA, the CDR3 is TGTGCCACCCAGGGGGGATCTGGGGCCAACGTCCTGACTTTC.

The DNA of the CDR3 is TGCAGTGCTAGACAGCCTACAGGGCTGGAGCAGTACTTC. Its translation is CSARQPTGLEQYF. The J gene is TRBJ2-7, the V gene TRBV20-1; the D gene is possibly TRBD1 (6 bases). The V gene's germline CDR1 is DFQATT and CDR2 SNEGSKA (reference sequence). The CDR3 contains 13 residues. Trimming removed 2 bases at V and 7 bases at J, with 15 bases between.

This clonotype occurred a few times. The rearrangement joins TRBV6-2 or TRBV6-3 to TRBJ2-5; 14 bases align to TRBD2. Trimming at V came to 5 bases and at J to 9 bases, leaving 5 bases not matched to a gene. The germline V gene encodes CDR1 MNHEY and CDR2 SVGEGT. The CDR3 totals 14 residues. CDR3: CASSLGTSGSAQYF. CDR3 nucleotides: TGTGCCAGCAGTCTTGGGACTAGCGGGAGTGCCCAGTACTTC.

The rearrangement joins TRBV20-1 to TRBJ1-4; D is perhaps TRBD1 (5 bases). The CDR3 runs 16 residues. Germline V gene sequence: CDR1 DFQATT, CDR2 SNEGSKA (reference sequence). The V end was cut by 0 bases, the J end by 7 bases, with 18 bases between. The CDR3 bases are TGCAGTGCTAGAGAGGACCCGACCGGGGCGGGTGAAAAACTGTTTTTT. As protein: CSAREDPTGAGEKLFF.

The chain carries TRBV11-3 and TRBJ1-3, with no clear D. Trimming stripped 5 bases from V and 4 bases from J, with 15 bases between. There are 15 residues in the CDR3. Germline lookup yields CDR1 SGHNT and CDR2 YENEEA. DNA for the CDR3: TGTGCCAGCAGCCCACGACAACTTTCGGGAAACACCATATATTTT. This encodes CASSPRQLSGNTIYF.

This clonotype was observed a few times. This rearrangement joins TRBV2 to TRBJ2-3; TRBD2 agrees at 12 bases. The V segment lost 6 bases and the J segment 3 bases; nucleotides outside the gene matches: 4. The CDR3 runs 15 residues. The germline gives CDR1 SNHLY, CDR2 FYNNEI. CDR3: CASRTSGRGTDTQYF. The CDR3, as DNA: TGTGCCAGCAGGACTAGCGGGAGAGGGACAGATACGCAGTATTTT.

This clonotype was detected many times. The CDR3 spells CASSVSPGTEAFF. The CDR3, as DNA: TGTGCCAGCAGCGTTTCCCCCGGCACTGAAGCTTTCTTT. This rearrangement joins TRBV9 to TRBJ1-1; D is unresolved. V shed 2 bases and J shed 4 bases, with 9 bases lying between them. The CDR3 totals 13 residues. Germline assignment: CDR1 SGDLS and CDR2 YYNGEE.

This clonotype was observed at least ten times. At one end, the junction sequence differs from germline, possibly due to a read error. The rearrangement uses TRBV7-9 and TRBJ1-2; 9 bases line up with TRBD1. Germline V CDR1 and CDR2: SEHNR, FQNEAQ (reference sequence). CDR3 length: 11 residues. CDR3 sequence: CASSWTGAVFF. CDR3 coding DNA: TGTGCCAGCAGCTGGACAGGGGCCGTATTCTTC.

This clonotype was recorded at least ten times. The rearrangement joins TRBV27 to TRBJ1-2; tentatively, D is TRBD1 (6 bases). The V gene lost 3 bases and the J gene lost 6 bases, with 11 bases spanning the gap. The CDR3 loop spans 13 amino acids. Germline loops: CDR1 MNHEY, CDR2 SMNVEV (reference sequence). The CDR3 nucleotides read TGTGCCAGCAGTTTCCGAGACAGGCATGGCTACACCTTC. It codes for CASSFRDRHGYTF.

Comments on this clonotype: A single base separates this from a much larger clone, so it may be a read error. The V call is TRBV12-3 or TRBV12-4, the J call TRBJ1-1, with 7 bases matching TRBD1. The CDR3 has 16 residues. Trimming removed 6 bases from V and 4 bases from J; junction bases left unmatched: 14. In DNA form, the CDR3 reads TGTGCCAGCAGGGAACACAGGGGAGGGCCGAGCACTGAAGCTTTCTTT. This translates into CASREHRGGPSTEAFF.